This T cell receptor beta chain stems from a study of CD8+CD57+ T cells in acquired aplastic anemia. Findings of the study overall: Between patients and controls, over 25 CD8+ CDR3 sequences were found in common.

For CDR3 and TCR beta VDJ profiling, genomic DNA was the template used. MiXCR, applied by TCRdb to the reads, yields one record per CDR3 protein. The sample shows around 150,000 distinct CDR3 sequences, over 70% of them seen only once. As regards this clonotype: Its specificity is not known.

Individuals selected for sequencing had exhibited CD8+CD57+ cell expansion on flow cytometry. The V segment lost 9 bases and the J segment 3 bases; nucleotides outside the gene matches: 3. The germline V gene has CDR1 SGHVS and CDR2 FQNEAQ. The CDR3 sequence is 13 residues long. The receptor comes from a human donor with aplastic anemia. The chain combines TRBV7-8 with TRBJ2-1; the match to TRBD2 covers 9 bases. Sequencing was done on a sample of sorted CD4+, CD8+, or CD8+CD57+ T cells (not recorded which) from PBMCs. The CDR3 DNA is TGTGCCAGTGGACTAGCGTACTACAATGAGCAGTTCTTC. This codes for CASGLAYYNEQFF.